This T cell receptor (beta chain) was profiled in a study of T-cell reconstitution after alpha-beta-depleted transplantation in children. This clonotype was counted at least ten times. From germline, CDR1 is ENHRY and CDR2 SYGVKD. Trimming pared 10 bases from V and 7 bases from J, leaving 20 bases between. CDR3 length: 14 residues. During its preparation, the TCRbeta library received unique molecular identifiers. TCRdb processed the PCR reads anew with MiXCR; each CDR3 protein has one entry. The sample holds some 350,000 distinct CDR3 sequences, 10% seen once. V and J are TRBV10-3 and TRBJ2-1, with D possibly TRBD2 on 6 matching bases. The sequence came from a human donor who donated a stem cell graft to a child with acute lymphoblastic leukemia. The material was PBMCs from the stem cell graft donor, obtained from the stem cell graft. This CDR3 reads CATAVAEKTNEQFF. CDR3 coding DNA: TGTGCCACCGCAGTAGCGGAGAAAACGAATGAGCAGTTCTTC.